Shown below are 32 T cell receptor beta chains from a single sample sequenced in a study of metastatic and nonmetastatic thyroid tumors. All patients were untreated before thyroid surgery. TCRdb reassembled clones from the PCR reads with MiXCR. The profile shows thousands of clones, approximately 25% of them singletons. Sequencing input: adjacent normal tissue. The receptors derive from a male donor with papillary thyroid cancer or a benign thyroid nodule (not recorded which). Some clones in this sample may be carry-over from other donors' samples.

This clone has a handful of counts. V gene TRBV27 combines with J gene TRBJ1-2, with D perhaps matching TRBD1 (6 bases). Trimming stripped 6 bases from V and 4 bases from J, with 12 bases between. This CDR3 region has 13 residues. Germline V gene lookup returns CDR1 MNHEY and CDR2 SMNVEV (reference sequence). The CDR3 DNA reads as TGTGCCAGCAGAAACAGGGTTAGCTATGGCTACACCTTC. As protein: CASRNRVSYGYTF.

The V and J genes are TRBV7-2 and TRBJ1-5, with D possibly matching TRBD1 (5 bases). Germline assignment: CDR1 SGHTA and CDR2 FQGNSA. Trimming cost V 4 bases and J 2 bases, with 6 bases left between them. The CDR3 sequence is 13 residues long. The CDR3 region has the DNA TGTGCCAGCAGCTGGGACGGCAATCAGCCCCAGCATTTT. Protein product: CASSWDGNQPQHF.

This clone was observed a few times. J is TRBJ2-1 and V is TRBV12-3 or TRBV12-4, with 9 bases fitting TRBD2. This CDR3 has 15 amino acids. The junction had 2 bases not matched to a gene; V was cut back by 1 base and J by 4 bases. CDR3 nucleotide sequence: TGTGCCAGCAGTTTAGAGACTAGCGGTTACAATGAGCAGTTCTTC. It translates to CASSLETSGYNEQFF.

This sequence joins TRBV29-1 and TRBJ1-2; possibly TRBD1 for D (5 bases). This CDR3 is 13 amino acids long. The germline CDR1 and CDR2 sequences are SQVTM and ANQGSEA. Trimming removed 4 bases from V and 4 bases from J, with 13 bases in between. The CDR3 sequence: CSVGPRGSYGYTF. The CDR3 DNA is TGCAGCGTTGGGCCACGGGGGTCCTATGGCTACACCTTC. Combining the CDR3 with reference TRBV29-1 and TRBJ1-2 gives the whole variable domain SAVISQKPSRDICQRGTSLTIQCQVDSQVTMMFWYRQQPGQSLTLIATANQGSEATYESGFVIDKFPISRPNLTFSTLTVSNMSPEDSSIYLCSVGPRGSYGYTFGSGTRLTVV.

This chain joins TRBV28 and TRBJ2-3, with D hard to call. Trimming took off 6 bases at V and 6 bases at J, with 13 bases between the two ends. The CDR3 extends over 13 amino acids. Germline V gene data show CDR1 as MDHEN and CDR2 as SYDVKM. The CDR3 loop reads CASRADSYDTQYF. The CDR3 nucleotides read TGTGCCAGCAGGGCGGATAGCTACGATACGCAGTATTTT. Full variable domain (remainder filled in from reference TRBV28 and TRBJ2-3): DVKVTQSSRYLVKRTGEKVFLECVQDMDHENMFWYRQDPGLGLRLIYFSYDVKMKEKGDIPEGYSVSREKKERFSLILESASTNQTSMYLCASRADSYDTQYFGPGTRLTVL.

This clone was seen a handful of times. This chain joins TRBV2 and TRBJ1-6; D unclear. The length of the CDR3 is 12 residues. CDR1 and CDR2 (germline): SNHLY, FYNNEI. Trimming left V 8 bases short and J 4 bases short, with 6 bases between. In DNA, the CDR3 is TGTGCCAGCGAGATATATAATTCACCCCTCCACTTT. Protein sequence: CASEIYNSPLHF.

By sample share, this clone is medium-sized. The chain uses TRBV6-1 and TRBJ2-1; 7 bases match TRBD2. The germline V gene encodes CDR1 MNHNS and CDR2 SASEGT. The CDR3 sequence is 15 residues long. V trimming: 6 bases; J trimming: 6 bases; junction bases outside the gene matches: 11. The CDR3 here is CASRSGGSGSNEQFF. In nucleotides, the CDR3 is TGTGCCAGCAGGAGTGGCGGGAGCGGCAGCAATGAGCAGTTCTTC.

The chain couples TRBV28 to TRBJ1-1; D uncertain. The CDR3 spans 14 residues. The germline V and J ends were trimmed by 6 bases and 1 base, with 12 bases remaining between them. Germline assignment: CDR1 MDHEN and CDR2 SYDVKM. CDR3 region: CASRRTASNTEAFF. The CDR3 bases are TGTGCCAGCAGAAGAACAGCTTCGAACACTGAAGCTTTCTTT. Full variable domain (missing parts from reference TRBV28 and TRBJ1-1): DVKVTQSSRYLVKRTGEKVFLECVQDMDHENMFWYRQDPGLGLRLIYFSYDVKMKEKGDIPEGYSVSREKKERFSLILESASTNQTSMYLCASRRTASNTEAFFGQGTRLTVV.

This clone ranks as hyperexpanded (1% or more). The V gene is TRBV6-2 or TRBV6-3, the J gene TRBJ2-1; 10 positions match TRBD2. Germline V lookup: CDR1 MNHEY, CDR2 SVGEGT. The CDR3 has 17 residues. Trimming removed 2 bases from V and 9 bases from J; junction bases left unmatched: 13. The CDR3 nucleotides are TGTGCCAGCAGTTACCTCTTCGGAGCGGGAGGGCCCGGTGAGCAGTTCTTC. This translates into CASSYLFGAGGPGEQFF.

This clone is medium-sized by share. A single base separates this from a much larger clone, so it may be a read error. The genes are TRBV6-1 and TRBJ1-2; TRBD1 is a possible D gene (6 bases). The V gene's germline CDR1 is MNHNS and CDR2 SASEGT. CDR3 length: 14 amino acids. CDR3 DNA: TGTGCCAGCAGTGGTTCGTCAGGGGCCTATGACTACACCTTC. It translates to CASSGSSGAYDYTF.

This chain connects TRBV28 to TRBJ2-7, with D uncertain. From germline, CDR1 is MDHEN and CDR2 SYDVKM. V lost 6 bases and J 5 bases, leaving 11 bases between the germline ends. The CDR3 is made up of 12 amino acids. CDR3 sequence (DNA): TGTGCCAGCAGCTCTCGGGCCCACGAGCAGTACTTC. Amino acid sequence: CASSSRAHEQYF. The whole variable domain, remainder taken from reference TRBV28 and TRBJ2-7, is DVKVTQSSRYLVKRTGEKVFLECVQDMDHENMFWYRQDPGLGLRLIYFSYDVKMKEKGDIPEGYSVSREKKERFSLILESASTNQTSMYLCASSSRAHEQYFGPGTRLTVT.

This sequence joins TRBV7-9 and TRBJ1-1, with TRBD1 identical over 7 bases. Germline V gives CDR1 SEHNR, CDR2 FQNEAQ (reference sequence). V lost 1 base to trimming and J lost 8 bases; unmatched junction nucleotides: 4. The CDR3 loop spans 13 amino acids. The CDR3 DNA sequence: TGTGCCAGCAGCTTAGGGTCGACAGGGGAAGCTTTCTTT. The encoded protein is CASSLGSTGEAFF.

The chain has TRBV30 and TRBJ1-1, with D hard to call. The CDR3 totals 14 residues. Germline CDR1 and CDR2: GTSNPN and SVGIG (reference sequence). Trimming left V 2 bases short and J 0 bases short, with 10 bases between. In DNA form, the CDR3 reads TGTGCCTGGAGTAAAACGGCAATGAACACTGAAGCTTTCTTT. This translates into CAWSKTAMNTEAFF.

This clone is classed as medium-sized. V gene TRBV27 combines with J gene TRBJ2-3, with TRBD1 matching 10 bases. The CDR3 is made up of 14 amino acids. Germline CDR1 is MNHEY and CDR2 is SMNVEV (reference sequence). V gave up 5 bases and J gave up 5 bases; unmatched junction bases: 4. CDR3 sequence (DNA): TGTGCCAGCAGTAGACAGGGGGCTCAAGATACGCAGTATTTT. Its protein is CASSRQGAQDTQYF.

The gene calls are TRBV27 and TRBJ2-5, with D tentatively TRBD1 (5 bases). This CDR3 comprises 14 residues. Germline V CDR1 and CDR2: MNHEY, SMNVEV (reference sequence). The V end lost 5 bases, the J end lost 5 bases, and 15 bases lay between the germline ends. CDR3 protein: CASSPQGVGETQYF. CDR3 sequence (DNA): TGTGCCAGCAGTCCGCAGGGCGTCGGGGAGACCCAGTACTTC.

The chain is built from TRBV6-1 and TRBJ2-7; 11 bases agree with TRBD1. Germline values: CDR1 MNHNS, CDR2 SASEGT. The junction had 4 bases not matched to a gene; V was cut back by 6 bases and J by 0 bases. CDR3 length equals 15 residues. In DNA form, the CDR3 reads TGTGCCAGCAGCCGAGGGACAGGGGGCTCCTACGAGCAGTACTTC. Translated: CASSRGTGGSYEQYF.

V usage is TRBV5-6 and J usage is TRBJ2-3; D may be TRBD1 (5 bases). Trimming stripped 0 bases from V and 2 bases from J, with 13 bases between. The germline V gene encodes CDR1 SGHDT and CDR2 YYEEEE. CDR3 size: 16 residues. As DNA, the CDR3 is TGTGCCAGCAGCTTGGTAGGGGCGGTCCACACAGATACGCAGTATTTT. It yields the protein CASSLVGAVHTDTQYF.

There are many counts of this clone. An end of the junction differs from the germline gene, which may be a read error. The CDR3 nucleotides read TGCGCCAGCAGCCCCTGGGGGGGGGCAGAGACGCAGTATTTT. Translation gives CASSPWGGAETQYF. The chain joins TRBV5-1 to TRBJ2-3, with D perhaps matching TRBD2 (7 bases). This CDR3 is 14 amino acids long. CDR1 SGHRS and CDR2 YFSETQ come from the germline V gene.

V gene TRBV6-2 or TRBV6-3 combines with J gene TRBJ2-5; tentatively, D is TRBD1 (5 bases). This CDR3 is 14 amino acids long. Germline assignment: CDR1 MNHEY and CDR2 SVGEGT. Trimming took 5 bases from V and 5 from J, leaving 15 bases between them. In nucleotides, the CDR3 is TGTGCCAGCAGTCGAAGGGGCCAGCTGGAGACCCAGTACTTC. It codes for CASSRRGQLETQYF.

About this clone itself: The CDR3 does not end in the conserved phenylalanine or tryptophan, so this is likely a read error. This rearrangement joins TRBV5-1 to TRBJ2-7; TRBD1 aligns across 7 bases. Germline trimming cut 1 base from V and 5 bases from J; bases unmatched to any gene: 9. The length of the CDR3 is 15 residues. The germline V gene encodes CDR1 SGHRS and CDR2 YFSETQ. The CDR3 protein is CASSLRRTGLDEQYL. In nucleotides, the CDR3 is TGCGCCAGCAGCTTGCGCAGGACAGGCCTCGACGAGCAGTACTTG.

In this sample, this clone is medium-sized. V usage is TRBV29-1 and J usage is TRBJ2-1; 8 positions match TRBD1. V lost 3 bases, J lost 7 bases, and 5 bases stayed unmatched. Germline V gene sequence: CDR1 SQVTM, CDR2 ANQGSEA. The CDR3 runs to 13 residues. CDR3 in DNA: TGCAGCGTTGACCGCAGGACAGGGAATGAGCAGTTCTTC. Translating it yields CSVDRRTGNEQFF.

The chain is built from TRBV11-2 and TRBJ2-7; 9 positions agree with TRBD1. The J segment lost 4 bases and the V segment lost 1 base, leaving 8 bases of the junction unmatched. The CDR3 length is 16 residues. CDR1 SGHAT and CDR2 FQNNGV come from the germline V gene. This CDR3 reads CASSLGIGTGRYEQYF. The CDR3 DNA reads as TGTGCCAGCAGCTTAGGAATCGGGACAGGGCGGTACGAGCAGTACTTC. The complete variable domain, with remaining parts taken from reference TRBV11-2 and TRBJ2-7, reads EAGVAQSPRYKIIEKRQSVAFWCNPISGHATLYWYQQILGQGPKLLIQFQNNGVVDDSQLPKDRFSAERLKGVDSTLKIQPAKLEDSAVYLCASSLGIGTGRYEQYFGPGTRLTVT.

This clone occurred many times. A much larger clone sits a single nucleotide away, making a read error possible. V usage is TRBV11-2 and J usage is TRBJ1-4; D unclear. Per germline, CDR1 SGHAT and CDR2 FQNNGV. CDR3 length: 15 amino acids. This CDR3 is CASSSNNPTNEKLLF. The CDR3 DNA reads as TGTGCCAGCAGCTCCAACAACCCAACTAATGAAAAACTGCTTTTT.

In this sample, this clone is large. The gene calls are TRBV5-1 and TRBJ2-7; 8 positions agree with TRBD2. Germline CDR1 and CDR2: SGHRS and YFSETQ. The CDR3 has 15 amino acids. V was pared by 2 bases and J by 6 bases, with 10 bases of the junction left unmatched. This CDR3 is CASSFPVGGGAEQYF. As DNA, the CDR3 is TGCGCCAGCAGCTTCCCGGTCGGGGGGGGCGCCGAGCAGTACTTC.

By frequency in the sample, this clone is medium-sized. The chain is built from TRBV2 and TRBJ2-5; possible D gene TRBD2, 5 bases. V lost 8 bases and J 0 bases, leaving 16 bases between the germline ends. CDR3 size: 15 residues. Germline V gene data show CDR1 as SNHLY and CDR2 as FYNNEI. In nucleotides, the CDR3 is TGTGCCAGCTACAGCGGCACCTCGTACCAAGAGACCCAGTACTTC. This encodes CASYSGTSYQETQYF.

J is TRBJ2-7 and V is TRBV28; possibly TRBD1 or TRBD2 for D (5 bases each). The germline gives CDR1 MDHEN, CDR2 SYDVKM. Trimming cost V 3 bases and J 6 bases, with 9 bases left between them. The CDR3 consists of 12 residues. The CDR3 is CASSFLRGEQYF. The DNA of the CDR3 is TGTGCCAGCAGTTTTTTGAGGGGCGAGCAGTACTTC.

The rearrangement joins TRBV7-8 to TRBJ1-2; D may be TRBD1 (5 bases). The germline CDR1 and CDR2 sequences are SGHVS and FQNEAQ. The CDR3 runs 14 residues. CDR3 loop: CGCSLVRGRDGYTF. The CDR3 DNA reads as TGTGGGTGCAGCTTAGTAAGGGGACGGGACGGCTACACCTTC. Variable domain in full (rest from reference TRBV7-8 and TRBJ1-2): GAGVSQSPRYKVAKRGQDVALRCDPISGHVSLFWYQQALGQGPEFLTYFQNEAQLDKSGLPSDRFFAERPEGSVSTLKIQRTQQEDSAVYLCGCSLVRGRDGYTFGSGTRLTVV.

This clone has just a few counts. V usage is TRBV10-3 and J usage is TRBJ2-1, with 10 bases identical to TRBD2. The CDR3 consists of 16 residues. Per the germline V gene, CDR1 is ENHRY and CDR2 is SYGVKD. Trimming at V came to 0 bases and at J to 4 bases, leaving 3 bases not matched to a gene. The DNA for the CDR3 is TGTGCCATCAGTGAGTCACCGGGACTAGCGTACAATGAGCAGTTCTTC. It translates to CAISESPGLAYNEQFF.

By share, this clone ranks as large. The J gene is TRBJ1-1, the V gene TRBV10-3; D possibly corresponds to TRBD1 (6 bases). Trimming pared 8 bases from V and 3 bases from J, leaving 19 bases between. CDR3 length: 15 residues. CDR1 ENHRY and CDR2 SYGVKD come from the germline V gene. CDR3 protein: CAIGGNSGADTEAFF. Here the CDR3 DNA reads TGTGCCATCGGGGGGAACTCGGGGGCGGACACTGAAGCTTTCTTT.

The chain joins TRBV7-2 to TRBJ2-5; 9 bases are a match to TRBD2. This CDR3 is 15 amino acids long. CDR1 SGHTA and CDR2 FQGNSA come from the germline V gene. The J segment lost 2 bases and the V segment lost 3 bases, leaving 4 bases of the junction unmatched. This chain's CDR3 is CASSFSGGVQETQYF. The DNA of the CDR3 is TGTGCCAGCAGCTTTAGCGGGGGCGTACAAGAGACCCAGTACTTC.

By proportion, this clone is large. CDR3 DNA sequence: TGTGCCAGCGGGTCCTTTGTCGGCACAGATACGCAGTATTTT. This encodes CASGSFVGTDTQYF. The V call is TRBV7-9, the J call TRBJ2-3, with no clear D. Trimming stripped 8 bases from V and 1 base from J, with 13 bases between. Germline V gives CDR1 SEHNR, CDR2 FQNEAQ (reference sequence). This CDR3 contains 14 residues.

This clone showed up just a few times. V gene TRBV24-1 combines with J gene TRBJ2-3; D not certain. Germline-derived CDR1 and CDR2 are KGHDR and SFDVKD. Trimming took off 5 bases at V and 2 bases at J, with 7 bases between the two ends. The CDR3 runs 13 residues. DNA for the CDR3: TGTGCCACCAGTGGCCAACTCACAGATACGCAGTATTTT. Amino acid sequence: CATSGQLTDTQYF.